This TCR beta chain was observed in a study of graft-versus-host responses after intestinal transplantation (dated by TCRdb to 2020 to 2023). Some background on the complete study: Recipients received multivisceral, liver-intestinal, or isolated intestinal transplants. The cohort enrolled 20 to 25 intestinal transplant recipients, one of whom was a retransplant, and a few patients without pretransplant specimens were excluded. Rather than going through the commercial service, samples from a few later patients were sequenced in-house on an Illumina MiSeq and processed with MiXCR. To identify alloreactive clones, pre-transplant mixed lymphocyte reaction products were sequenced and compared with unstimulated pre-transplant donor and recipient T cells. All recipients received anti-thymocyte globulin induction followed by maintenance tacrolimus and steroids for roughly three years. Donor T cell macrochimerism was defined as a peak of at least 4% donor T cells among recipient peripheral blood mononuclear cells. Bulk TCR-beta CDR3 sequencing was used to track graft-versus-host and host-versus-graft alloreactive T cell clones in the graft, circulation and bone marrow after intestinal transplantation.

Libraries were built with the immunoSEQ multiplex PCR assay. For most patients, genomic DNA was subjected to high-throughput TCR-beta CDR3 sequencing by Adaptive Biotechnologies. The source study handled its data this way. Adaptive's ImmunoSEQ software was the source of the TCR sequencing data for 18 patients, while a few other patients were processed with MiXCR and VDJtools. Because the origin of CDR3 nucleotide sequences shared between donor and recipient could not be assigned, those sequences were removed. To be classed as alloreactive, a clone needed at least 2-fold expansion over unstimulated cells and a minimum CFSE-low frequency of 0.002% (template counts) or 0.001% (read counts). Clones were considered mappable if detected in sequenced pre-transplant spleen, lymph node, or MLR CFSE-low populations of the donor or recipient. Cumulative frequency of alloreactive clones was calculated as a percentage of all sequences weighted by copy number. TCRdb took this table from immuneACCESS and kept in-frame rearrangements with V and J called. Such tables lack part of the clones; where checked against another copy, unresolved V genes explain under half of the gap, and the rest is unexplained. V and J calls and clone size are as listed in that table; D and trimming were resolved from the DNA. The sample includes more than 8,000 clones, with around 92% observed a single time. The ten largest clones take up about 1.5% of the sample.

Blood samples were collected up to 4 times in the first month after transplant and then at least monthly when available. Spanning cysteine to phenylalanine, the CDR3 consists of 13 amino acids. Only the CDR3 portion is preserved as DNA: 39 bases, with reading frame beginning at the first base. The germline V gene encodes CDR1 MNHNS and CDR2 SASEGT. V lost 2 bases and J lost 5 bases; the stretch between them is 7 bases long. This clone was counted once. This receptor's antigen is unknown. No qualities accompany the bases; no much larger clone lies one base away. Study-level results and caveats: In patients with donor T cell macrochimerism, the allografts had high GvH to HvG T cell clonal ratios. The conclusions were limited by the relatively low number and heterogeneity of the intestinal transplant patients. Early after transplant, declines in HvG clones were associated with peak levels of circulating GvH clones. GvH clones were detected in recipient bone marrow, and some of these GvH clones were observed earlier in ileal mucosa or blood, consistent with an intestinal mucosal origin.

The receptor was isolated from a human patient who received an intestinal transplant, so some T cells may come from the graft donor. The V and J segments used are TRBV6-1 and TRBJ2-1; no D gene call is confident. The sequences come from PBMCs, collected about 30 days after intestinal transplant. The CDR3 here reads CASSEKGHNEQFF. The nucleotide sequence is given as TGTGCCAGCAGTGAAAAGGGCCACAATGAGCAGTTCTTC.